The subject of this entry is one T cell receptor (beta chain). Its target is unknown. These data come from a study of vaccination and CD4 T cells after COVID-19. The sample's treatment: roughly nine-day PBMC culture with coronavirus spike peptide pools or control peptides (ViraFEST assay). Positive tests by PCR, dated March to December 2020, predated US Alpha, Beta and Delta variants. Cultured CD4+ T-cell DNA underwent Oncomine TCR Beta short-read sequencing. From cultured CD4+ T cells, genomic DNA was extracted. TCRdb itself ran the PCR reads through MiXCR, one entry per CDR3 protein. Of about 15,000 distinct CDR3 sequences listed, under 75% were seen once; the top ten hold approximately 14%. Trimming cost V 3 bases and J 1 base; bases outside gene matches: 5. Germline CDR1 and CDR2: SGHTA and FQGTGA. There are 16 residues in the CDR3. Study conclusions and caveats: Data came from relatively few convalescent patients and lacked early post-infection timepoints.

The sequenced material came from CD4+ T cells from blood, cultured in vitro. This TCR came from a human donor who had recovered from COVID-19. The J gene is TRBJ2-3, the V gene TRBV7-3; the match to TRBD2 covers 9 bases. The CDR3 nucleotides are TGTGCCAGCAGCTTTGGGACTAGCAGACGCACAGATACGCAGTATTTT. Translating gives CASSFGTSRRTDTQYF.